The following is a TCR beta chain sequence with its context. Measured with immunoSEQ multiplex PCR; TCRdb has only the in-frame clones, and not every one. Among 65,000 to 85,000 clones listed, just under 85% were seen once. The data derive from a study of OX40 agonist ivuxolimab in advanced cancers. Trimming took 7 bases from V and 3 from J; bases not matched to a gene: 6. Looked up from germline, CDR1 is MNHNS and CDR2 is SASEGT. The CDR3 consists of 15 residues. The J gene is TRBJ2-2, the V gene TRBV6-1, with TRBD1 identical over 9 bases. Here the sequenced sample was CD4+ or CD8+ T cells sorted from blood, taken in a trial of the OX40 agonist ivuxolimab. This sequence was found in an adult with an advanced solid tumor such as melanoma, head and neck, liver or kidney cancer. This CDR3 reads CASIPGQGYTGELFF. The DNA for the CDR3 is TGTGCCAGCATCCCGGGACAGGGTTACACCGGGGAGCTGTTTTTT.